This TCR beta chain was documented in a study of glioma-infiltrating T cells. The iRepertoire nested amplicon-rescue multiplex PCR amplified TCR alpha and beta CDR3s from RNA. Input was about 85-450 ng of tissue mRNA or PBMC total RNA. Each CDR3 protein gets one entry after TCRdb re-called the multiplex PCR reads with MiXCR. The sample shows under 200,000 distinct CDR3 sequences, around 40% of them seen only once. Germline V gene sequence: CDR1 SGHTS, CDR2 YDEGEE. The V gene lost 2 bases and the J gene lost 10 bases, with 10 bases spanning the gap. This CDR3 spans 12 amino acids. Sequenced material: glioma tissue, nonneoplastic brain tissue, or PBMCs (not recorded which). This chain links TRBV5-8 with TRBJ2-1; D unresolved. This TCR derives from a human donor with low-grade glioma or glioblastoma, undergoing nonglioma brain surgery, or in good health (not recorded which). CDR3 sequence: CASSFGVHEQFF. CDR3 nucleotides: TGTGCCAGCAGCTTTGGGGTCCACGAGCAGTTCTTC.